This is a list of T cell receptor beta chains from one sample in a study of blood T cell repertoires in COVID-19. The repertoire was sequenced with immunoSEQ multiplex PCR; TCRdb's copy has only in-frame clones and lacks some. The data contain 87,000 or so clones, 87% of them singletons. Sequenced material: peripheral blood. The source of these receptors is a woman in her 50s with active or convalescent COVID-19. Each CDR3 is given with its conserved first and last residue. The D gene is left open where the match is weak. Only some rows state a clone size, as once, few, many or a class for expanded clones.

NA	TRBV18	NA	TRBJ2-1	CASSPPNSNEQFF	TGTGCCAGCTCACCACCGAACTCCAATGAGCAGTTCTTC
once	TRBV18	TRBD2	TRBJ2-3	CASSPRGTSRVGTQYF	TGTGCCAGCTCACCAAGAGGGACTAGCCGTGTGGGTACGCAGTATTTT
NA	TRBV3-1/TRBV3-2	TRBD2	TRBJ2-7	CASSLAGGPEQYF	TGTGCCAGCAGCCTAGCGGGGGGGCCCGAGCAGTACTTC
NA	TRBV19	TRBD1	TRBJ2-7	CASSISGQALTYEQYF	TGTGCCAGTAGTATTTCAGGACAGGCCCTCACCTACGAGCAGTACTTC
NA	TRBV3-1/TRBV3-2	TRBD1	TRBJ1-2	CASSQTGANYGYTF	TGTGCCAGCAGCCAGACAGGGGCAAACTATGGCTACACCTTC
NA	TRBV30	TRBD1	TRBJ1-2	CAWSKTGYGYTF	TGTGCCTGGAGTAAGACAGGGTATGGCTACACCTTC
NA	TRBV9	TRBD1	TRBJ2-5	CASSARGGQGSVETQYF	TGTGCCAGCAGCGCCCGGGGAGGACAGGGGTCCGTAGAGACCCAGTACTTC
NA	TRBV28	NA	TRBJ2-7	CASSRNGIPYEQYF	TGTGCCAGCAGCCGGAACGGGATCCCCTACGAGCAGTACTTC
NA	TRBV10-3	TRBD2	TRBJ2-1	CAISASVSGGTYNEQFF	TGTGCCATCAGTGCCTCAGTAAGCGGGGGGACCTACAATGAGCAGTTCTTC
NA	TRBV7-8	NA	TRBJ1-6	CASSPGLKYSPLHF	TGTGCCAGCAGCCCGGGACTGAAGTATTCACCCCTCCACTTT
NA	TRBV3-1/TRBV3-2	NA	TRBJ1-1	CASSLEGVRAFF	TGTGCCAGCAGCCTCGAGGGGGTAAGGGCTTTCTTT
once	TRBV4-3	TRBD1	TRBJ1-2	CASSQGTFRGPEGYTF	TGCGCCAGCAGCCAAGGAACGTTTAGGGGGCCCGAGGGCTACACCTTC
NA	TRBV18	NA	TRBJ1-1	CASSPLPGGADTEAFF	TGTGCCAGCTCACCCCTTCCAGGCGGGGCGGATACTGAAGCTTTCTTT
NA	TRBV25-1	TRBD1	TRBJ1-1	CASTSGQGGFIGTEAFF	TGTGCCAGCACCTCGGGACAGGGGGGATTTATTGGGACTGAAGCTTTCTTT
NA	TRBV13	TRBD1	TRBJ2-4	CASSLDGTGENIQYF	TGTGCCAGCAGCTTAGACGGGACAGGGGAAAACATTCAGTACTTC
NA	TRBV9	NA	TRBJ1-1	CASSPNNRQARAFF	TGTGCCAGCAGCCCAAATAATAGACAGGCGAGGGCTTTCTTT
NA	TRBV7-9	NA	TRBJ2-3	CAGQGSGGVLTDTQYF	TGTGCCGGCCAAGGTTCGGGGGGCGTATTAACAGATACGCAGTATTTT
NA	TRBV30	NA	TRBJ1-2	CAWDGGGADYGYTF	TGTGCCTGGGACGGTGGGGGGGCAGACTATGGCTACACCTTC
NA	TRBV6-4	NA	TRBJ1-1	CASTEGNTEAFF	TGTGCCAGCACCGAGGGGAACACTGAAGCTTTCTTT
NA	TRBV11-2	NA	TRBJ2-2	CASSLGHRAGELFF	TGTGCCAGCAGCTTAGGCCACAGGGCCGGGGAGCTGTTTTTT
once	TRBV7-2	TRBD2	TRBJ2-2	CASSLGGLAGFTGELFF	TGTGCCAGCAGCTTAGGGGGACTAGCGGGGTTTACCGGGGAGCTGTTTTTT
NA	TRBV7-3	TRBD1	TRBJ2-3	CASSFRGQLEDTQYF	TGTGCCAGCAGCTTCCGGGGACAGCTAGAAGATACGCAGTATTTT
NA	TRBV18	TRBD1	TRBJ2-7	CASSLYSGQGIFNEQYF	TGTGCCAGCTCACTTTATTCGGGACAGGGTATATTCAACGAGCAGTACTTC
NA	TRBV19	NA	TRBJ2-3	CASSITSAPDTQYF	TGTGCCAGTAGTATAACCAGCGCACCAGATACGCAGTATTTT
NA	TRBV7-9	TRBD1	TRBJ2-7	CASSFAGGTNEQYF	TGTGCCAGCAGCTTCGCAGGGGGAACCAACGAGCAGTACTTC
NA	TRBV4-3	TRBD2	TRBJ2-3	CASSHLTSGGGQDTQYF	TGCGCCAGCAGCCACTTGACTAGCGGGGGGGGTCAAGATACGCAGTATTTT
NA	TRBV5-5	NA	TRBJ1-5	CASSLASGGRGQPQHF	TGTGCCAGCAGCTTGGCCTCCGGGGGACGGGGTCAGCCCCAGCATTTT